The clone carrying this T cell receptor beta chain was found many times. Its antigen is not known. This entry comes from a study of CD8+CD57+ T cells in acquired aplastic anemia. Study results and limitations: Found in both controls and patients were around 29 CD8+ CDR3 sequences. In CD8+ cells, Simpson's diversity showed no significant difference between patients and controls.

V was cut by 3 bases and J by 0 bases, with 15 bases left in between. CDR1 is DFQATT, CDR2 SNEGSKA, per germline (reference sequence). The CDR3 extends over 15 amino acids. Genomic DNA was employed as the template in profiling TCR beta VDJ and CDR3. MiXCR, run by TCRdb on the reads, gives a single entry per CDR3 protein. The table has approximately 130,000 distinct CDR3 sequences, 41% seen once. This chain joins TRBV20-1 and TRBJ2-7; weak D call: TRBD1 (6 bases). This TCR derives from a human donor in good health, serving as a control. Sequenced material: sorted CD4+, CD8+, or CD8+CD57+ T cells (not recorded which) from PBMCs. DNA for the CDR3: TGCAGTGCTAGTCAGGGGAGCCAGAGCTCCTACGAGCAGTACTTC. It translates to CSASQGSQSSYEQYF.